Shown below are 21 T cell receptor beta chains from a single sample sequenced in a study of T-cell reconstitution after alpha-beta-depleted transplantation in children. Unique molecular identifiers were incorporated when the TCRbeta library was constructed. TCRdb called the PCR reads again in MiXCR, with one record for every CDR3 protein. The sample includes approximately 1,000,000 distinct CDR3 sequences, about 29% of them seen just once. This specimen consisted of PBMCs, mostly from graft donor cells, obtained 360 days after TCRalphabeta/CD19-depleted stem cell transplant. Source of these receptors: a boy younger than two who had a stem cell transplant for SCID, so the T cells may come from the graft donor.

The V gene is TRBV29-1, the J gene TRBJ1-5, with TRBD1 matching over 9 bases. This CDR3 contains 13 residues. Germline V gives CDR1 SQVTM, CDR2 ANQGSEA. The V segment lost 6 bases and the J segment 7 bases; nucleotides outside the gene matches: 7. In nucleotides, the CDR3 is TGCAGCGTACGCAGGACAGGGGAACAGCCCCAGCATTTT. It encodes CSVRRTGEQPQHF. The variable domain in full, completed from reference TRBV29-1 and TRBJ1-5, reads SAVISQKPSRDICQRGTSLTIQCQVDSQVTMMFWYRQQPGQSLTLIATANQGSEATYESGFVIDKFPISRPNLTFSTLTVSNMSPEDSSIYLCSVRRTGEQPQHFGDGTRLSIL.

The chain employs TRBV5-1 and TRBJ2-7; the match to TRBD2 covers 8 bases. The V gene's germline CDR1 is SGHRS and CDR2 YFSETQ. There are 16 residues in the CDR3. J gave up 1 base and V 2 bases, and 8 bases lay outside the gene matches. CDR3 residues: CASSFLQRGSSYEQYF. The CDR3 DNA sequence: TGCGCCAGCAGCTTCCTACAGCGGGGGAGTTCCTACGAGCAGTACTTC. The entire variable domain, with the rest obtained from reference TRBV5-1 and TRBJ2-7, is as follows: KAGVTQTPRYLIKTRGQQVTLSCSPISGHRSVSWYQQTPGQGLQFLFEYFSETQRNKGNFPGRFSGRQFSNSRSEMNVSTLELGDSALYLCASSFLQRGSSYEQYFGPGTRLTVT.

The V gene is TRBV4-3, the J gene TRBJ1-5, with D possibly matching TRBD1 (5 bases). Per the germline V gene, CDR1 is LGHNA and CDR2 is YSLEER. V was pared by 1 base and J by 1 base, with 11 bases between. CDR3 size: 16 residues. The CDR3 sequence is CASSQGRAGSNQPQHF. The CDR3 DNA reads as TGCGCCAGCAGCCAAGGTCGAGCAGGGAGCAATCAGCCCCAGCATTTT.

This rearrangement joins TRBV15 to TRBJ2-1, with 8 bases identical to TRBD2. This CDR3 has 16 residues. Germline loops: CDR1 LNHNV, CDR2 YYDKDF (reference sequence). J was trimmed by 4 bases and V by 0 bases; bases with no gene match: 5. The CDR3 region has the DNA TGTGCCACCAGCAGAGAACGGGGGGGGCAGTACAATGAGCAGTTCTTC. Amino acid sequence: CATSRERGGQYNEQFF.

The CDR3 DNA reads as TGTGCCATCAGTGCCGACTATAGCAATCAGCCCCAGCATTTT. Amino acids: CAISADYSNQPQHF. The chain recombines TRBV10-3 with TRBJ1-5; D gene ambiguous. Trimming removed 4 bases from V and 0 bases from J, with 7 bases in between. Germline V gene lookup returns CDR1 ENHRY and CDR2 SYGVKD. The CDR3 length is 14 residues.

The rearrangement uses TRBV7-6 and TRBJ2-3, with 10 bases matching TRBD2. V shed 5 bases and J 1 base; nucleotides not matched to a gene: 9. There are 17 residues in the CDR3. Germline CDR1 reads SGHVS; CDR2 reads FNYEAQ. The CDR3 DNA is TGTGCCAGCAGCCTCCAGGGGCTAGCGGGGGGCACAGATACGCAGTATTTT. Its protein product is CASSLQGLAGGTDTQYF.

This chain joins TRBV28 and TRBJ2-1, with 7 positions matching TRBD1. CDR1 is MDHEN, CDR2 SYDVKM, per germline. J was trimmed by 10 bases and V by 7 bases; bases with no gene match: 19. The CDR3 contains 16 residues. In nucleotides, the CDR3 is TGTGCCAGCAAAACTCGGAGCAGGGGGAGAGTGGGGGAGCAGTTCTTC. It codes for CASKTRSRGRVGEQFF.

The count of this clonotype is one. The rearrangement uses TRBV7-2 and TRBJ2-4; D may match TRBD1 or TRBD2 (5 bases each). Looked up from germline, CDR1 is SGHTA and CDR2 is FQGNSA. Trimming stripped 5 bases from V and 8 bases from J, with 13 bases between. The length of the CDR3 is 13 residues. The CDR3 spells CASSLPGGYIQYF. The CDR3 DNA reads TGTGCCAGCAGCCTCCCTGGGGGATACATTCAGTACTTC. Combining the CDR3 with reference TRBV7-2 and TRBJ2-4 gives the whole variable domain GAGVSQSPSNKVTEKGKDVELRCDPISGHTALYWYRQSLGQGLEFLIYFQGNSAPDKSGLPSDRFSAERTGGSVSTLTIQRTQQEDSAVYLCASSLPGGYIQYFGAGTRLSVL.

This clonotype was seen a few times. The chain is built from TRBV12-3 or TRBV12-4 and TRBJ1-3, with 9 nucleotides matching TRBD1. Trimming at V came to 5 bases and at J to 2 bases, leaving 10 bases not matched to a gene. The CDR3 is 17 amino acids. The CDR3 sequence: CASSPRGRQGAGNTIYF. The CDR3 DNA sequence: TGTGCCAGCAGTCCGAGGGGCCGACAGGGGGCTGGAAACACCATATATTTT.

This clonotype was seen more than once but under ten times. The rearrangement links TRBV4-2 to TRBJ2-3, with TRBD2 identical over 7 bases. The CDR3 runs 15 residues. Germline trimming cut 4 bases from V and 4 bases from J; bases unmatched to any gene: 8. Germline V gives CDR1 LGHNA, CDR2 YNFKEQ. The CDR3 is CASSRERSGADTQYF. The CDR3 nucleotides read TGTGCCAGCAGCCGCGAAAGGAGCGGGGCAGATACGCAGTATTTT.

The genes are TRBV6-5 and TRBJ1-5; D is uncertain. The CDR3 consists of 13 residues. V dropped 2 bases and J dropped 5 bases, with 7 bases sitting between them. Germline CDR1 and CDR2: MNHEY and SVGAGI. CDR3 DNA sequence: TGTGCCAGCAGTTACAATAGAGATCAGCCCCAGCATTTT. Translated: CASSYNRDQPQHF.

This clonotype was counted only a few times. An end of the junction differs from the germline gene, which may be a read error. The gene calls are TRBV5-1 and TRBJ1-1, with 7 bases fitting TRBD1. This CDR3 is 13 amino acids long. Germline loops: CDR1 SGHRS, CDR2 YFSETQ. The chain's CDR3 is CASSLALSDRANF. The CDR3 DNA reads TGCGCCAGCAGCTTGGCGCTCTCCGACAGGGCAAATTTT.

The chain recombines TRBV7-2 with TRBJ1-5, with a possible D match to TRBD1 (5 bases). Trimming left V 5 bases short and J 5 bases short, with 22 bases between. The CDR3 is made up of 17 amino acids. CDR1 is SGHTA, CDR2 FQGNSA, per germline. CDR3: CASSLVPGRDFDQPQHF. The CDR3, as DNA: TGTGCCAGCAGCCTAGTTCCGGGGAGGGACTTCGATCAGCCCCAGCATTTT.

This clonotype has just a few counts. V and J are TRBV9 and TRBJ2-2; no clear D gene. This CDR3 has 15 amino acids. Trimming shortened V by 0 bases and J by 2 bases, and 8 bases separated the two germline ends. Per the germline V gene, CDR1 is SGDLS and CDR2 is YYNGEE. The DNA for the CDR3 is TGTGCCAGCAGCGTAGAACCGCTTAACACCGGGGAGCTGTTTTTT. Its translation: CASSVEPLNTGELFF.

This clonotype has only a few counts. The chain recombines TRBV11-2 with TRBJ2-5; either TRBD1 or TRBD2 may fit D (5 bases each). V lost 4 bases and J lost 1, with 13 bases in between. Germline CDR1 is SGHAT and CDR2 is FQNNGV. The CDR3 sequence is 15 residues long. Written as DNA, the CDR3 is TGTGCCAGCAGCTCAGCTCCGGGGACCCAAGAGACCCAGTACTTC. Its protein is CASSSAPGTQETQYF.

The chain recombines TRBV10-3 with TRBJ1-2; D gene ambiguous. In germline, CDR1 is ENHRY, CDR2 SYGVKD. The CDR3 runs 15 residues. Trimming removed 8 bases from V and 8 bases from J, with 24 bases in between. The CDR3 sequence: CAIRRWESLSQGYTF. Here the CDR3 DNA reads TGTGCCATCCGGCGGTGGGAATCCCTCTCTCAGGGCTACACCTTC.

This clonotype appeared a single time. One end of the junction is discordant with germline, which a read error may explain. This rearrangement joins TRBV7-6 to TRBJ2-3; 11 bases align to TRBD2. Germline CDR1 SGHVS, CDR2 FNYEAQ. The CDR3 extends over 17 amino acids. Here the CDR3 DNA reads TGTGCCAGCAGCTCCTCGACTAGCGGGGCGAGCACAGATACGCAGTGTTTT. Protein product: CASSSSTSGASTDTQCF.

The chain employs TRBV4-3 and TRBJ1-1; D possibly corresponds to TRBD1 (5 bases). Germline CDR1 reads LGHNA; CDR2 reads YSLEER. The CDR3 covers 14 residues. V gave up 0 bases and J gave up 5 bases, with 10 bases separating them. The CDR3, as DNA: TGCGCCAGCAGCCAAGATATGGGGGTTACTGAAGCTTTCTTT. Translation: CASSQDMGVTEAFF.

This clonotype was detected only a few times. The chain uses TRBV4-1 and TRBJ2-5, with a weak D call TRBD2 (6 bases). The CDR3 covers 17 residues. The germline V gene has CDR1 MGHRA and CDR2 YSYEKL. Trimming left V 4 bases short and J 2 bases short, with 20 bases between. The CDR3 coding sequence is TGCGCCAGCAGCCCCCGGGGAAGCGGGTGGCGACAAGAGACCCAGTACTTC. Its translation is CASSPRGSGWRQETQYF.

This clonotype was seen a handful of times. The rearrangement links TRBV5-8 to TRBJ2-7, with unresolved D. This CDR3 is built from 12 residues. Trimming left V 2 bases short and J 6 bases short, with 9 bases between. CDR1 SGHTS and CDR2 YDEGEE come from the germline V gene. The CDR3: CASSFDSTEQYF. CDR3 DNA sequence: TGTGCCAGCAGCTTTGACTCGACCGAGCAGTACTTC.

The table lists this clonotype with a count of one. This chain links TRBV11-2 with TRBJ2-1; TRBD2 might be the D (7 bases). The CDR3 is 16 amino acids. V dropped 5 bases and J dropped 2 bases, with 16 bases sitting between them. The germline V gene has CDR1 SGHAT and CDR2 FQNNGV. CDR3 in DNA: TGTGCCAGCAGCGGGAGGGGGGGGGCCACCTACAATGAGCAGTTCTTC. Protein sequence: CASSGRGGATYNEQFF.